The T cell receptor beta chain described here comes from a study of radiotherapy plus CTLA-4 blockade in lung cancer. Germline V gene lookup returns CDR1 MGHRA and CDR2 YSYEKL. V was cut by 0 bases and J by 5 bases, with 13 bases left in between. The CDR3 is 15 residues long. Method: immunoSEQ multiplex PCR; TCRdb's copy keeps in-frame clones and lacks some. The sample has 120,000 or so clones; just under 80% are singletons. The specimen was peripheral blood, collected from a patient treated with radiotherapy plus ipilimumab. The sequence was obtained from a human donor with non-small cell lung cancer who had a partial response to radiotherapy plus ipilimumab. This rearrangement joins TRBV4-1 to TRBJ1-1; perhaps TRBD1 as D (5 bases). DNA of the CDR3: TGCGCCAGCAGCCAAGAGGGTCAGGGAGGAACTGAAGCTTTCTTT. Its translation: CASSQEGQGGTEAFF.